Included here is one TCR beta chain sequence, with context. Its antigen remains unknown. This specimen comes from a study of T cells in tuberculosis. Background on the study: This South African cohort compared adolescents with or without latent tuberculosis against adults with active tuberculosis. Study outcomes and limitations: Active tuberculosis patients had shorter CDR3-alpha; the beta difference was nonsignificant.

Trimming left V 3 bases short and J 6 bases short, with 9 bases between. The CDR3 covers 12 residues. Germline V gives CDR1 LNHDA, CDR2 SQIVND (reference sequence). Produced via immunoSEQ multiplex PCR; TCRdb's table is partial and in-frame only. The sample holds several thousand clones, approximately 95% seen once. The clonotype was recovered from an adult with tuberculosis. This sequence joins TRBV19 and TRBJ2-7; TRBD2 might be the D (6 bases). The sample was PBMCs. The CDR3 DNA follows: TGTGCCAGTAGTATTGGAGGGGTCGAGCAGTACTTC. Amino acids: CASSIGGVEQYF.